The TCR beta chain described here comes from a study of shared clonotypes between healthy human individuals. With respect to this clone: The antigen is undetermined.

Looked up from germline, CDR1 is DFQATT and CDR2 is SNEGSKA (reference sequence). With V trimmed by 8 bases and J by 4 bases, 2 bases remained unmatched. CDR3 size: 11 residues. Study-level findings and limits: Blood alone was sampled, and tissue repertoires likely differ. Shared clonotypes across all four donors exceeded non-shared ones in generation probability.

The method was immunoSEQ multiplex PCR; TCRdb's version includes in-frame clones alone and lacks a portion of them. The table has 1.4 million or so clones, around 98.5% seen once. This TCR derives from a man aged 30-40 years in good health. Sequences were obtained from naive CD4+ T cells sorted from blood. Subset indicated: CD45RA+ positively selected. The V gene is TRBV20-1, the J gene TRBJ2-3; 8 bases match TRBD2. CDR3 loop: CSRAGADTQYF. The CDR3 coding sequence is TGCAGTCGAGCGGGAGCAGATACGCAGTATTTT.